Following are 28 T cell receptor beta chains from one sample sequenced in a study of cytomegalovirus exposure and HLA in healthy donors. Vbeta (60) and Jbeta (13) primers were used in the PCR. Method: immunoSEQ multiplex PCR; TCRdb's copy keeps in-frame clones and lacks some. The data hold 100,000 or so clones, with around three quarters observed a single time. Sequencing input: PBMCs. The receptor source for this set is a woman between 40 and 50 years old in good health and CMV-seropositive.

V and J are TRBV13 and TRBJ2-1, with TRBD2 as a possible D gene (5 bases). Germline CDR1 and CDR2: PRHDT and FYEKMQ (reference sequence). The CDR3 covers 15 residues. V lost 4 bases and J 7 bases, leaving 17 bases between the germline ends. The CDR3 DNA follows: TGTGCCAGCAGCTCCTCCGTAGCTAGCACAAATGAGCAGTTCTTC. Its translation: CASSSSVASTNEQFF.

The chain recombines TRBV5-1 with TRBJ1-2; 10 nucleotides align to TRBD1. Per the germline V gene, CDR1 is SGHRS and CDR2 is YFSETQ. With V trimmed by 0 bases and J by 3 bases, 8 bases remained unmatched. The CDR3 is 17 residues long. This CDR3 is CASSLEAGTGVYYGYTF. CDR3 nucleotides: TGCGCCAGCAGCTTGGAGGCCGGGACAGGGGTGTACTATGGCTACACCTTC.

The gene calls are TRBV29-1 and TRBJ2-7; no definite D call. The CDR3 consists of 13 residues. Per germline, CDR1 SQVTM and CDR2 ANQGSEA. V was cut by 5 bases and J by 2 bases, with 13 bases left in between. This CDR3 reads CSVLWSTTYEQYF. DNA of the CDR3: TGCAGCGTTTTGTGGAGTACGACCTACGAGCAGTACTTC.

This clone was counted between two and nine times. The CDR3 reads CASSKLGGYYNEQFF. CDR3 DNA sequence: TGTGCCAGCAGCAAACTGGGGGGATACTACAATGAGCAGTTCTTC. The chain couples TRBV7-2 to TRBJ2-1; D is possibly TRBD2 (6 bases). This CDR3 comprises 15 residues. Germline V gene data show CDR1 as SGHTA and CDR2 as FQGNSA. Trimming stripped 5 bases from V and 3 bases from J, with 14 bases between.

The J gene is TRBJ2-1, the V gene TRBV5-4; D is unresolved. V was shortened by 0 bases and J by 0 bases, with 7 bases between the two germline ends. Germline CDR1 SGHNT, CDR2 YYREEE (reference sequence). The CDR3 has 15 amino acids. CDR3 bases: TGTGCCAGCAGCTTGGTCGGAGTCTCCTACAATGAGCAGTTCTTC. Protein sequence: CASSLVGVSYNEQFF.

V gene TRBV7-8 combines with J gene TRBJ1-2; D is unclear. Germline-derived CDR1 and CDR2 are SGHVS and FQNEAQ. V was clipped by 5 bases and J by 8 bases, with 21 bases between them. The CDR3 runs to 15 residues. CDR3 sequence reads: CASSHSRGNSGGYTF. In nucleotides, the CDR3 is TGTGCCAGCAGCCACTCACGGGGTAATTCAGGAGGCTACACCTTC.

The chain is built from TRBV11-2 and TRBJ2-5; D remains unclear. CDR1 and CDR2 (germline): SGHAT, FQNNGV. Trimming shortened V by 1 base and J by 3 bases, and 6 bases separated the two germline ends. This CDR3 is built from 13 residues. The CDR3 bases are TGTGCCAGCAGCTTAGGCCTAGAAGAGACCCAGTACTTC. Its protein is CASSLGLEETQYF.

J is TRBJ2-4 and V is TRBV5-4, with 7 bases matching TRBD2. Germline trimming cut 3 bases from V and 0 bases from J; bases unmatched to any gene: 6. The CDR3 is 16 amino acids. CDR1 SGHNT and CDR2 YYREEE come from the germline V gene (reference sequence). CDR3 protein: CASSSSGATAKNIQYF. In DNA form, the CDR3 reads TGTGCCAGCAGCTCCAGCGGGGCCACAGCCAAAAACATTCAGTACTTC. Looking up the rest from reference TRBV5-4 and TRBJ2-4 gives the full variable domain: ETGVTQSPTHLIKTRGQQVTLRCSSQSGHNTVSWYQQALGQGPQFIFQYYREEENGRGNFPPRFSGLQFPNYSSELNVNALELDDSALYLCASSSSGATAKNIQYFGAGTRLSVL.

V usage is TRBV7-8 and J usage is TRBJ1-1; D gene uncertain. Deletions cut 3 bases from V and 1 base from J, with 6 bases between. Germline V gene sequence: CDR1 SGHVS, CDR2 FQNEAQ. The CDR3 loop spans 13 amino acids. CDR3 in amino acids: CASSFLENTEAFF. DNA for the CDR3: TGTGCCAGCAGCTTTTTAGAGAACACTGAAGCTTTCTTT.

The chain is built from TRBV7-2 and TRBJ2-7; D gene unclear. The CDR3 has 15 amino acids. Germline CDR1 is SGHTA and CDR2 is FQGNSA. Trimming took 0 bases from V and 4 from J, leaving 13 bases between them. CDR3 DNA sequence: TGTGCCAGCAGCTTAGCCCCGCGGCTGATATACGAGCAGTACTTC. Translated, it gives CASSLAPRLIYEQYF.

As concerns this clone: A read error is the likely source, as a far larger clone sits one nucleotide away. The CDR3 region is CSVVGVRYERYF. In DNA, the CDR3 is TGCAGCGTTGTTGGAGTTAGGTACGAGCGGTACTTC. V usage is TRBV29-1 and J usage is TRBJ2-7; D not resolved. There are 12 residues in the CDR3. Germline CDR1 is SQVTM and CDR2 is ANQGSEA.

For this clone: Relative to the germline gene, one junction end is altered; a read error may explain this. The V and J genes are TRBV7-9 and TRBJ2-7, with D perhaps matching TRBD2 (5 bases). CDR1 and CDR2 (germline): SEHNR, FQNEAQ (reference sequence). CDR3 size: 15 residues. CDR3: CSSSRMGDGDYEQYF. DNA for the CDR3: TGTTCCAGCAGCCGCATGGGAGACGGGGATTACGAGCAGTACTTC.

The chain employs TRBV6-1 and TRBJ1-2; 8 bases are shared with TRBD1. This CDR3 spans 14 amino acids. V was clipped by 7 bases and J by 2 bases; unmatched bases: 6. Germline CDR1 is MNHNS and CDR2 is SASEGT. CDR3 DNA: TGTGCCAGCATTGGGGACAGGTCGAACTATGGCTACACCTTC. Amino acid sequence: CASIGDRSNYGYTF.

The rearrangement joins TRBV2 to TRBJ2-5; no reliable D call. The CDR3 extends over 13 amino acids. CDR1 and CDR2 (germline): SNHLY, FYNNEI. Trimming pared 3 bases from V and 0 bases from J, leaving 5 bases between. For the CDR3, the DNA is TGTGCCAGCAGTGATCCGGACCAAGAGACCCAGTACTTC. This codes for CASSDPDQETQYF.

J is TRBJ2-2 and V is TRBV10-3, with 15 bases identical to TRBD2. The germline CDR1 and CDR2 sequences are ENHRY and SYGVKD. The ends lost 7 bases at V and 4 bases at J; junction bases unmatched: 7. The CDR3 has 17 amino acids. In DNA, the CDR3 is TGTGCCATCATGGGACTAGCGGGAGGAATAGGCACCGGGGAGCTGTTTTTT. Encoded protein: CAIMGLAGGIGTGELFF.

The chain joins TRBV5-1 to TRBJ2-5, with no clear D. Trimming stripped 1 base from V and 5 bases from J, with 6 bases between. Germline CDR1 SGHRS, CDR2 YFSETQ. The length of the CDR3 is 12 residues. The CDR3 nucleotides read TGCGCCAGCAGCTTGACTTTTGAGACCCAGTACTTC. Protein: CASSLTFETQYF.

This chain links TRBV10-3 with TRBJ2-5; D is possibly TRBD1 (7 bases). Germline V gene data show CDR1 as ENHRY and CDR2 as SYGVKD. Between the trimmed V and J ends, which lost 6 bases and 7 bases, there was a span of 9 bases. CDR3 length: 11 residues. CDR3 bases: TGTGCCATCAGGCAGGGGGGGACCCAGTACTTC. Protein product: CAIRQGGTQYF.

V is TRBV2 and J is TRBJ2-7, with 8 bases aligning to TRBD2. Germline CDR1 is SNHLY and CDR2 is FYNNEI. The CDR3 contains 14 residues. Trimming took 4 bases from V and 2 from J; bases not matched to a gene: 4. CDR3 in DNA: TGTGCCAGCAGTGTTGGGACTAGGGCCTACGAGCAGTACTTC. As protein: CASSVGTRAYEQYF.

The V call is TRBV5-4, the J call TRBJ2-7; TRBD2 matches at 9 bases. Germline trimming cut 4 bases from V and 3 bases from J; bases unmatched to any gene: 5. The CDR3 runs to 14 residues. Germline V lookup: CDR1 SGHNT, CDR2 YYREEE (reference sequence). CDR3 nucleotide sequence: TGTGCCAGCAGCGGGGGACTAGCCGACTACGAGCAGTACTTC. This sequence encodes CASSGGLADYEQYF.

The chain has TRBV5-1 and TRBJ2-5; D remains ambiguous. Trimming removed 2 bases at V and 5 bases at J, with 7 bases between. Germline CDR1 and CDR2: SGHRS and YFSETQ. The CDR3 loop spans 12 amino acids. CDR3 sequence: CASSFEAETQYF. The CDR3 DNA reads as TGCGCCAGCAGCTTTGAGGCGGAGACCCAGTACTTC.

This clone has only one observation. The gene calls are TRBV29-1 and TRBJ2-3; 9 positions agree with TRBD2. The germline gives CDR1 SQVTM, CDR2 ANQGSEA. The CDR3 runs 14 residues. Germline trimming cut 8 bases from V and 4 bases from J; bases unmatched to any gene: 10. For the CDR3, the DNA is TGCAGCCCCCAGGGACTAGCTGGCGCAGATACGCAGTATTTT. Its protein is CSPQGLAGADTQYF.

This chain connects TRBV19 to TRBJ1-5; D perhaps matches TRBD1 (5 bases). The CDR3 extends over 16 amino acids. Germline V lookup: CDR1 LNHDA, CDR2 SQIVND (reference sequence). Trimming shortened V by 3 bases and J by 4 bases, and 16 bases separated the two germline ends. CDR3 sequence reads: CASSIGSGRVNQPQHF. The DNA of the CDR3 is TGTGCCAGTAGTATTGGGTCAGGGAGGGTTAATCAGCCCCAGCATTTT. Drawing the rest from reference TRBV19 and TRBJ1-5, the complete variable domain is DGGITQSPKYLFRKEGQNVTLSCEQNLNHDAMYWYRQDPGQGLRLIYYSQIVNDFQKGDIAEGYSVSREKKESFPLTVTSAQKNPTAFYLCASSIGSGRVNQPQHFGDGTRLSIL.

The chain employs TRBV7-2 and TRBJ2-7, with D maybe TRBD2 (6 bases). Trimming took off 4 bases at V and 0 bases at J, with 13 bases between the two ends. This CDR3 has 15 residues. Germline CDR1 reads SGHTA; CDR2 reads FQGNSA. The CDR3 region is CASSSLGGTSYEQYF. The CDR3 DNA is TGTGCCAGCAGCTCCCTTGGCGGGACCTCCTACGAGCAGTACTTC.

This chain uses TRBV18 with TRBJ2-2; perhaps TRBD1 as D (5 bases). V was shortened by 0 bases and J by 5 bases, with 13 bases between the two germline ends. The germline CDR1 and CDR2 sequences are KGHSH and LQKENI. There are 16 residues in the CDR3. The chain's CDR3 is CASSPPQGRPTGELFF. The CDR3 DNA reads TGTGCCAGCTCACCACCGCAGGGCCGTCCGACCGGGGAGCTGTTTTTT. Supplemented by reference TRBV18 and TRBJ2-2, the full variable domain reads NAGVMQNPRHLVRRRGQEARLRCSPMKGHSHVYWYRQLPEEGLKFMVYLQKENIIDESGMPKERFSAEFPKEGPSILRIQQVVRGDSAAYFCASSPPQGRPTGELFFGEGSRLTVL.

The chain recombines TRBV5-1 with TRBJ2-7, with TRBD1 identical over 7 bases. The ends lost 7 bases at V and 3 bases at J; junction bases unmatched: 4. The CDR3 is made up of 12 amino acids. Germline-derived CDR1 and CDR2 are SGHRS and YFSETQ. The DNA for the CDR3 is TGCGCCAGCTCGGGACAGAGCTACGAGCAGTACTTC. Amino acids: CASSGQSYEQYF.

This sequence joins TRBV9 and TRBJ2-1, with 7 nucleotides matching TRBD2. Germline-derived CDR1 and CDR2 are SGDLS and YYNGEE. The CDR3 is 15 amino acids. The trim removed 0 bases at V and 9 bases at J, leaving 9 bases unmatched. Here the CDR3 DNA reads TGTGCCAGCAGCGTAGACGACGGGAGGAGGGGTGAGCAGTTCTTC. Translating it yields CASSVDDGRRGEQFF.

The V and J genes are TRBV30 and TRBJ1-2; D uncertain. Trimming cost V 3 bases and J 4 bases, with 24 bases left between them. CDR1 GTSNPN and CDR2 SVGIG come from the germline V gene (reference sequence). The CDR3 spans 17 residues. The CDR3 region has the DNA TGTGCCTGGAGCACCCCACCGCCAGATCGGCGCGGCTATGGCTACACCTTC. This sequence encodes CAWSTPPPDRRGYGYTF.

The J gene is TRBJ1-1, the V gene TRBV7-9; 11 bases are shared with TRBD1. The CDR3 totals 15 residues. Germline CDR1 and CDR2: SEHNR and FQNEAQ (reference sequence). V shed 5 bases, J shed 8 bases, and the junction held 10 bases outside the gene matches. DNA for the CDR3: TGTGCCAGCAGCCATAGCGGGACAGGGGGGCCCGAAGCTTTCTTT. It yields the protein CASSHSGTGGPEAFF.